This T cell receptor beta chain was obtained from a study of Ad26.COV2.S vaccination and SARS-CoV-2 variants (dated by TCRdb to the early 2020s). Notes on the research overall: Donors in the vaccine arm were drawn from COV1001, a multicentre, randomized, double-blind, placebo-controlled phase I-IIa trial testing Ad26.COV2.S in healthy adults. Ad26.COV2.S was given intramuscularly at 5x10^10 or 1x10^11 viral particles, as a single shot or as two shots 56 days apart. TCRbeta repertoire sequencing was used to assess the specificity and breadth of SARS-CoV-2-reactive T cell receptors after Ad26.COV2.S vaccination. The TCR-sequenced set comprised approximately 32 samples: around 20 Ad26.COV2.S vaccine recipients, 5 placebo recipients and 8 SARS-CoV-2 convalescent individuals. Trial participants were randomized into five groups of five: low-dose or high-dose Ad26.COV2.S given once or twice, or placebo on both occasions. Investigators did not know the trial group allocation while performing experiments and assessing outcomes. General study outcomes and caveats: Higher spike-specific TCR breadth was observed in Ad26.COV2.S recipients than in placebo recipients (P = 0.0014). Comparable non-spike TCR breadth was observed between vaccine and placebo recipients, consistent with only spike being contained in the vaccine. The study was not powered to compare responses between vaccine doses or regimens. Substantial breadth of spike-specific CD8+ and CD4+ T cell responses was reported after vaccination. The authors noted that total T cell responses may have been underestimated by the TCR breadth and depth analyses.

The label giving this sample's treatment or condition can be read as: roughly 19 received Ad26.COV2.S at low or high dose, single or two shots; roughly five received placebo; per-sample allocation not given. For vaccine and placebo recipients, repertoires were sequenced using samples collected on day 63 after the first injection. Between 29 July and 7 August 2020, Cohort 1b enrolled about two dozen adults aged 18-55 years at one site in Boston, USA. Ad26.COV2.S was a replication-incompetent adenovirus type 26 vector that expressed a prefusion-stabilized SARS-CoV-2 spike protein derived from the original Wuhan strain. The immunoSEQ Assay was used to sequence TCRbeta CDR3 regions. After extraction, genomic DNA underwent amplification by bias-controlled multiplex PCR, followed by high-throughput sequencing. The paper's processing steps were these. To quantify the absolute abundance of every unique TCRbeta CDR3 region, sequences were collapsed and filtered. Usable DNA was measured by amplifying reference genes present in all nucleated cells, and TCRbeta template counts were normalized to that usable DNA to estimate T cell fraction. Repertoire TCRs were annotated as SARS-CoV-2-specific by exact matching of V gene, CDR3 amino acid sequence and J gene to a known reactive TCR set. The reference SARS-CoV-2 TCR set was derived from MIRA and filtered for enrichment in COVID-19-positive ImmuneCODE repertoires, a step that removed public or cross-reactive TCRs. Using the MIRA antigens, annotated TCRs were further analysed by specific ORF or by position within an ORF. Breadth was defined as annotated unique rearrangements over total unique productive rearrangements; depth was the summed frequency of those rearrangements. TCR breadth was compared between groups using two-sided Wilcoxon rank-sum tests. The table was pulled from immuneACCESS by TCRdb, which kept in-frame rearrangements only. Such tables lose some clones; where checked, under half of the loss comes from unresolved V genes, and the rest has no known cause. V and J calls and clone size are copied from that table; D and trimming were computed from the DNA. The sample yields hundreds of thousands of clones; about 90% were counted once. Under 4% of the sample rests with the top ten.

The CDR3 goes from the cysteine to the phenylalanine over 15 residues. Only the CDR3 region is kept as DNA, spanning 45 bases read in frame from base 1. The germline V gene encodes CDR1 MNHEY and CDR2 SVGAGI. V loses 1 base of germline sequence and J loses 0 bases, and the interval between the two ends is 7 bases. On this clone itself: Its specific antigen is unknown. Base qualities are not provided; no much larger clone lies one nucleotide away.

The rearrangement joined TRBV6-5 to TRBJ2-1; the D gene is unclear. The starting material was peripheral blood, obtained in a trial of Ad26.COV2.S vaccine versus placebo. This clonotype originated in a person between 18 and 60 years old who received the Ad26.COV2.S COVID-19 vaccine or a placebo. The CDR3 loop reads CASSYYESSYNEQFF. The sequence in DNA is TGTGCCAGCAGTTACTACGAGAGCTCCTACAATGAGCAGTTCTTC.